This entry is about one T cell receptor beta chain. Trimming stripped 3 bases from V and 0 bases from J, with 5 bases between. CDR1 and CDR2 from the germline V gene are SGHDN and FVKESK. The length of the CDR3 is 13 residues. The data stem from a study of T cells in Graves' hyperthyroidism and ophthalmopathy. The source material, RNA transcripts, was used to amplify TCR beta CDR3 regions. First-round RT-PCR of the TCR CDR3 relied on the HTBI primer set. Using its own MiXCR run on the multiplex PCR reads, TCRdb lists one record per CDR3 protein. Of approximately 620,000 distinct CDR3 sequences listed, more than 11% were seen once; the top ten hold almost 6%.

The clonotype originates from a woman in her thirties with Graves' hyperthyroidism that later progressed to Graves' ophthalmopathy. The sequenced sample was blood. The chain recombines TRBV14 with TRBJ1-2; D gene ambiguous. The CDR3 sequence is CASSHTANYGYTF. CDR3 DNA: TGTGCCAGCAGCCACACCGCTAACTATGGCTACACCTTC.